A single sample gave rise to the 16 T cell receptor beta chains below, sequenced in a study of esophageal squamous cell carcinoma under preoperative chemotherapy. Time point given: after preoperative PTX-NDP chemotherapy. From the PCR reads, TCRdb called clonotypes with MiXCR, one entry per CDR3 protein. The top ten hold 20% to 25% of the sample, which has 34,000 or so distinct CDR3 sequences, 52% seen once. This specimen was collected from a patient given preoperative chemotherapy. These receptors were taken from a human donor with esophageal squamous cell carcinoma. The donor label of this sample is uncertain.

This clonotype has a count of ten or more. This rearrangement joins TRBV7-2 to TRBJ2-1, with 12 positions matching TRBD2. V was pared by 1 base and J by 8 bases, with 6 bases of the junction left unmatched. CDR3 size: 16 residues. Germline CDR1 SGHTA, CDR2 FQGNSA. CDR3 sequence: CASSLVLAGGPHEQFF. The CDR3 DNA reads TGTGCCAGCAGCTTAGTTCTAGCGGGAGGGCCTCATGAGCAGTTCTTC.

The chain carries TRBV6-5 and TRBJ1-1; D is possibly TRBD1 (5 bases). V dropped 4 bases and J dropped 11 bases, with 17 bases sitting between them. The CDR3 has 13 residues. Germline CDR1 and CDR2: MNHEY and SVGAGI. CDR3 sequence reads: CASSSGRGLKAFF. In DNA, the CDR3 is TGTGCCAGCAGTTCGGGGAGGGGTTTGAAGGCTTTCTTT.

The gene calls are TRBV12-3 or TRBV12-4 and TRBJ2-3, with D possibly matching TRBD1 (6 bases). This CDR3 has 16 residues. Trimming removed 5 bases at V and 5 bases at J, with 20 bases between. The CDR3 reads CASSGTGGRAQDTQYF. CDR3 coding DNA: TGTGCCAGCAGTGGTACTGGGGGCCGGGCCCAAGATACGCAGTATTTT.

This chain links TRBV7-2 with TRBJ2-5; D remains ambiguous. This CDR3 region has 14 residues. V gave up 11 bases and J gave up 8 bases, with 24 bases separating them. Germline CDR1 is SGHTA and CDR2 is FQGNSA. The CDR3: CAGRGGRAQNTQYF. CDR3 DNA sequence: TGTGCCGGCCGCGGCGGCCGTGCCCAAAACACCCAGTACTTC.

Judged by abundance, this clonotype is medium-sized (0.01 to 0.1%). The V and J genes are TRBV7-3 and TRBJ2-6; D perhaps matches TRBD1 (5 bases). V lost 2 bases and J lost 2, with 7 bases in between. This CDR3 has 15 amino acids. Germline values: CDR1 SGHTA, CDR2 FQGTGA. This CDR3 reads CASSLVGPGANVLTF. The CDR3 region has the DNA TGTGCCAGCAGCTTAGTGGGGCCTGGGGCCAACGTCCTGACTTTC.

In regard to this clonotype: Germline and junction disagree at one end, which may indicate a read error. The chain links TRBV10-3 to TRBJ2-3, with D perhaps matching TRBD1 (6 bases). TRBJ2-7 explains the end of the DNA better; the J call may be wrong. The CDR3 consists of 16 residues. Germline V gives CDR1 ENHRY, CDR2 SYGVKD. This chain's CDR3 is CAIRESGLGATDTQYF. CDR3 DNA: TGTGCCATCCGTGAGTCGGGCCTGGGGGCCACAGATACGCAGTACTTC.

There are a few counts of this clonotype. The rearrangement joins TRBV7-2 to TRBJ1-3; D gene ambiguous. V shed 5 bases and J shed 0 bases, with 14 bases lying between them. The CDR3 is 16 amino acids. Germline values: CDR1 SGHTA, CDR2 FQGNSA. The CDR3 reads CASSPALGNSGNTIYF. CDR3 nucleotides: TGTGCCAGCAGCCCAGCCTTGGGGAACTCTGGAAACACCATATATTTT.

In its sample, this clonotype ranks as medium-sized. This chain uses TRBV27 with TRBJ2-7; D possibly matches TRBD1 or TRBD2 (5 bases each). This CDR3 region has 14 residues. The germline gives CDR1 MNHEY, CDR2 SMNVEV (reference sequence). Trimming stripped 5 bases from V and 3 bases from J, with 14 bases between. CDR3 sequence: CASSVRDGYYEQYF. The CDR3 DNA reads TGTGCCAGCAGTGTCCGGGACGGCTACTACGAGCAGTACTTC.

This clonotype was observed a few times. V usage is TRBV28 and J usage is TRBJ2-5; TRBD1 is a possible D gene (5 bases). V was cut by 6 bases and J by 5 bases, with 28 bases left in between. This CDR3 is built from 18 residues. CDR1 MDHEN and CDR2 SYDVKM come from the germline V gene. The DNA for the CDR3 is TGTGCCAGCAGCTCAATTAATGGCCCAGGGTCGGTTTTGGAGACCCAGTACTTC. It yields the protein CASSSINGPGSVLETQYF.

DNA for the CDR3: TGTGCCAGCAAGACAACCACAGGGGCTCGCACAGATACGCAGTATTTT. Translated: CASKTTTGARTDTQYF. The chain combines TRBV7-2 with TRBJ2-3; 7 bases align to TRBD1. Per the germline V gene, CDR1 is SGHTA and CDR2 is FQGNSA. This CDR3 has 16 amino acids. Trimming removed 7 bases from V and 1 base from J; junction bases left unmatched: 11.

This clonotype was counted at least ten times. The chain recombines TRBV7-3 with TRBJ2-2, with D tentatively TRBD1 (5 bases). CDR1 is SGHTA and CDR2 is FQGTGA in the germline V gene. The CDR3 is 14 amino acids. V shed 10 bases and J shed 0 bases, with 12 bases lying between them. In DNA form, the CDR3 reads TGTGCCACAGCATGGGGCCCGAACACCGGGGAGCTGTTTTTT. Its translation is CATAWGPNTGELFF.

This clonotype has at least ten counts. The CDR3 bases are TGTGCCAGCAGCTTAGGTCAGAGTAAGACTGGGGCCAACGTCCTGACTTTC. As protein: CASSLGQSKTGANVLTF. The chain recombines TRBV7-3 with TRBJ2-6, with D uncertain. V was pared by 2 bases and J by 2 bases, with 13 bases between. CDR3 length: 17 residues. The V gene's germline CDR1 is SGHTA and CDR2 FQGTGA.

This clonotype was observed a handful of times. The V and J genes are TRBV7-2 and TRBJ2-1; D unresolved. Germline CDR1 SGHTA, CDR2 FQGNSA. Trimming took 3 bases from V and 5 from J, leaving 8 bases between them. This CDR3 spans 13 amino acids. The CDR3 bases are TGTGCCAGCAGCTTGGCCATTAACAATGAGCAGTTCTTC. It translates to CASSLAINNEQFF. Full variable domain (rest looked up from reference TRBV7-2 and TRBJ2-1): GAGVSQSPSNKVTEKGKDVELRCDPISGHTALYWYRQSLGQGLEFLIYFQGNSAPDKSGLPSDRFSAERTGGSVSTLTIQRTQQEDSAVYLCASSLAINNEQFFGPGTRLTVL.

The sample holds a few counts of this clonotype. The chain employs TRBV7-2 and TRBJ2-5; D ambiguous. Near its end, the DNA agrees better with TRBJ2-7, so the J call may be wrong. The CDR3 has 18 amino acids. Looked up from germline, CDR1 is SGHTA and CDR2 is FQGNSA. CDR3 loop: CASSLVGLAEMGAHEQYF. The CDR3, as DNA: TGTGCCAGCAGCTTAGTAGGGTTAGCCGAAATGGGCGCCCACGAGCAGTACTTC.

Only a few counts were recorded for this clonotype. This sequence joins TRBV7-6 and TRBJ2-5, with 11 bases that match TRBD1. The CDR3 loop spans 15 amino acids. Germline trimming cut 1 base from V and 4 bases from J; bases unmatched to any gene: 2. Germline V gene data show CDR1 as SGHVS and CDR2 as FNYEAQ. The CDR3 nucleotides are TGTGCCAGCAGCTTAGGGACAGGGGGCGGAGAGACCCAGTACTTC. As protein: CASSLGTGGGETQYF.

The rearrangement joins TRBV12-3 or TRBV12-4 to TRBJ2-1; D gene ambiguous. CDR3 size: 14 residues. Trimming left V 5 bases short and J 2 bases short, with 10 bases between. CDR3 sequence reads: CASSQSRAYNEQFF. The CDR3 DNA sequence: TGTGCCAGCAGTCAGTCCCGGGCCTACAATGAGCAGTTCTTC.